The subject of this entry is one T cell receptor (beta chain). This receptor's antigen is unknown. The sample holds no much larger clone one base away, and base qualities are not on file. The CDR3 sequence holds 15 residues, the cysteine and phenylalanine included. The entry retains the CDR3 DNA only, 45 bases that are in frame from base 1. Trimming takes 1 base off V and 0 bases off J; junction bases not matched to a gene: 5. Sequences DFQATT (CDR1) and SNEGSKA (CDR2) are obtained from the germline V gene (reference sequence). The sample originates from a study of T cells after yellow fever vaccination (dated by TCRdb to between 2019 and 2020). Some background on the complete study: The SMART-Seq v4 Ultra Low Input RNA kit was used to prepare libraries from fractions with low cell numbers. To follow T-cell clones before and after both primary and booster YFV17D yellow fever vaccination, bulk TCR alpha and beta repertoires underwent longitudinal sequencing. Two healthy male donors, one aged 18 to 30 and one aged 30 to 40 years, were included in the cohort. Bulk PBMC replicates and cell subsets were isolated from blood drawn at multiple timepoints before and after both primary and secondary immunization.

TCR cDNA was synthesized by 5'RACE template switching, which introduced a universal primer site and unique molecular identifiers. cDNA synthesis was primed from both the TCR alpha and TCR beta constant segments. Libraries were amplified in two PCR steps, with sample barcodes and sequencing adapters added in the second step. Libraries were sequenced on Illumina HiSeq 2500 (2x100 bp) or NovaSeq (2x150 bp). Under the source paper's analysis protocol: Reads were demultiplexed and collapsed into UMI consensus sequences with MIGEC, and V(D)J alignment was performed with MiXCR. Using edgeR on replicate PBMC samples, clonotypes were called vaccine-responding if FDR was below 0.01 and the log2 fold change was above 5 up to day 15. Bulk clonotypes were assigned CD4 or CD8 identity according to which sequenced CD4 or CD8 repertoire held them at higher abundance. TCRdb cleaned the public reads at Q25 with fastp, built clones with MiXCR and kept in-frame beta chains. Rows are unified per CDR3 protein, each entry keeping the most common DNA and genes. TCRdb's processing, not the authors', yielded these V and J calls. In this sample the table shows roughly 300,000 distinct CDR3 sequences, roughly 8.6% of which occur a single time. The top ten constitute approximately 15% of the sample.

The research as a whole found: Because only two donors were included in the study, the extent to which the findings can be generalized is limited. Compared with the primary T-cell response, the secondary T-cell response was faster but weaker, reaching its peak on day 5 rather than on day 15. Computational filtering was needed because FACS-sorted repertoires could contain abundant contaminating clonotypes from the bulk population. After the booster, most clones that had expanded after primary vaccination were detected again (around 95% of CD4 and around nine tenths of CD8), suggesting broad maintenance of memory. A small fraction of clonotypes appeared in both the CD4 and CD8 compartments, likely as a result of convergent recombination.

The meaning of the sample's treatment or condition label: live attenuated yellow fever vaccine strain. At each blood-draw timepoint, two biological replicates of bulk PBMCs were collected. PBMCs were isolated from peripheral blood using a standard Ficoll-Paque protocol. RNA was extracted with TriZol from bulk PBMCs, CD4 and CD8 fractions, and dextramer-positive and dextramer-negative fractions. This TCR came from a man between 18 and 29 years old who received the YFV17D yellow fever vaccine. The specimen comprised PBMCs, sampled roughly seven weeks after the first yellow fever vaccination. The rearrangement combines TRBV20-1 with TRBJ2-7; 8 central bases correspond to TRBD2. The nucleotide sequence reads TGCAGTGCTAGAGCAAAGCGGGGGAGCTCCTACGAGCAGTACTTC. The encoded protein is CSARAKRGSSYEQYF.